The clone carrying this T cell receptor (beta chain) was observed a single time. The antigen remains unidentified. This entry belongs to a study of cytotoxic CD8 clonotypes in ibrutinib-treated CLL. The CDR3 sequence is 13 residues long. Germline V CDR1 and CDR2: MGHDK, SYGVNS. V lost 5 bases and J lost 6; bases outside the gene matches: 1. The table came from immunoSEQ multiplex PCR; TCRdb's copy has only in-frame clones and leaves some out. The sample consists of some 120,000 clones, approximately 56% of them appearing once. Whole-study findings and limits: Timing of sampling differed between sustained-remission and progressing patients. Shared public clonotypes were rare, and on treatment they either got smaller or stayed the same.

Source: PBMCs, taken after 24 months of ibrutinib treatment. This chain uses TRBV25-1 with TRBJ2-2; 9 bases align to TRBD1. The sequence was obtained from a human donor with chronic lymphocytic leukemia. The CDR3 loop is CASSRQGAGELFF. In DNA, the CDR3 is TGTGCCAGCAGTCGACAGGGGGCCGGGGAGCTGTTTTTT.